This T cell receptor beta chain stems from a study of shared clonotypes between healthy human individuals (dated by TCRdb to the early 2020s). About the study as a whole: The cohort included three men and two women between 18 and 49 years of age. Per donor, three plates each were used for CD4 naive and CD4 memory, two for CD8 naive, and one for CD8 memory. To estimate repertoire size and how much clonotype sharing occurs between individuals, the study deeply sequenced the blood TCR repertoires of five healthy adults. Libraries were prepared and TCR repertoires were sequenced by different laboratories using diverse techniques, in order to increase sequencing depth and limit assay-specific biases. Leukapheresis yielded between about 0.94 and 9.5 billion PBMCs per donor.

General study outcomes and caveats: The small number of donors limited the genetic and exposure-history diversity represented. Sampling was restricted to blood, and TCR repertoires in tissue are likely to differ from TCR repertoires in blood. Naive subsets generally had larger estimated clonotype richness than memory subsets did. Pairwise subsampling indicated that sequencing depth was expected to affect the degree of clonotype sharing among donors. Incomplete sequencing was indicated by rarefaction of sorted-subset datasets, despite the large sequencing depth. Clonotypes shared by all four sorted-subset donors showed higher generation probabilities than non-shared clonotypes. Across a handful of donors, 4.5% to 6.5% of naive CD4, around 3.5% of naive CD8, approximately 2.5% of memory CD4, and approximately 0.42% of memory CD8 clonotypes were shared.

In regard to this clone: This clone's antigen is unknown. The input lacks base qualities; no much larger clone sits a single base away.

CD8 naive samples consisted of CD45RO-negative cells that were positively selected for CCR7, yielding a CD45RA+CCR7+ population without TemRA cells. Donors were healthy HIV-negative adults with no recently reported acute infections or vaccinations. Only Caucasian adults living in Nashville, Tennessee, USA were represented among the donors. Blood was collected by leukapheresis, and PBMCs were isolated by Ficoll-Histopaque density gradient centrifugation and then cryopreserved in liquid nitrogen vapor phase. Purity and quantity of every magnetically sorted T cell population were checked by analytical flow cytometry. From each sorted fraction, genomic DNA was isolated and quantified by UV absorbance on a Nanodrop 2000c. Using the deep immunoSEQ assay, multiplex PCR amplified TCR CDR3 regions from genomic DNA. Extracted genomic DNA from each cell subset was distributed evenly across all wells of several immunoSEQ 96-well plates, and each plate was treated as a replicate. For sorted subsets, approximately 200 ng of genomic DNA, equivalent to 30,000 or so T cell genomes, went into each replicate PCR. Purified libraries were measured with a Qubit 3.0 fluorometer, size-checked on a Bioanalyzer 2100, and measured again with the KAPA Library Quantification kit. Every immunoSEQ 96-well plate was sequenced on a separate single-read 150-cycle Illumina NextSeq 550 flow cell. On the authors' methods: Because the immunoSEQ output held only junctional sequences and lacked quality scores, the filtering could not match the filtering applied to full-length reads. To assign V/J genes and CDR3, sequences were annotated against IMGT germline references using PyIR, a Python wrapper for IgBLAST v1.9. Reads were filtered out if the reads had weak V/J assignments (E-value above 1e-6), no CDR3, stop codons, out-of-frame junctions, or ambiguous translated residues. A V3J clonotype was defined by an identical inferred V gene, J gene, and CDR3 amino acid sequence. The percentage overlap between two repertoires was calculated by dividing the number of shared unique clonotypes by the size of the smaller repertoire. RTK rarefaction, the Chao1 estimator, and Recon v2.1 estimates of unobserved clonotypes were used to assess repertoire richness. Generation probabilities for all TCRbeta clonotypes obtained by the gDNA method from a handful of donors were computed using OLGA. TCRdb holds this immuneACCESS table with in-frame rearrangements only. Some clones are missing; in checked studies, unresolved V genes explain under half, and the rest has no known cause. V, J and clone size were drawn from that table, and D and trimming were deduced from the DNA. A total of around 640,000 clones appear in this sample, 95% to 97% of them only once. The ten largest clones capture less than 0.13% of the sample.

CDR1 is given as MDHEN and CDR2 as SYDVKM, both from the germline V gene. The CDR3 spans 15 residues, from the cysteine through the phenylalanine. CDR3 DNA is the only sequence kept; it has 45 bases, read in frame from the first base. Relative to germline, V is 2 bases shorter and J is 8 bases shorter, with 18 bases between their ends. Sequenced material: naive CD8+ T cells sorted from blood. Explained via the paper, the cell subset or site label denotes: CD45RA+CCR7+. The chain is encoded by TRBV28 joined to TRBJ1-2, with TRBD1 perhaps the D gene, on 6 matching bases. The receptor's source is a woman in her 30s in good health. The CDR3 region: CASSLDPSGQIGYTF. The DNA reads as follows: TGTGCCAGCAGTTTAGACCCCTCGGGACAAATAGGCTACACCTTC.